These 26 T cell receptor beta chains were sequenced from one sample in a study of T cells in Graves' hyperthyroidism and ophthalmopathy (dated 2019 in TCRdb). Library prep was done by multiplex PCR. Instrument used: Illumina HiSeq 2000. The TCR beta CDR3 regions were amplified from RNA transcripts. A first-round RT-PCR of the TCR CDR3 used the HTBI primer set with the Qiagen OneStep RT-PCR kit. Starting from the raw public reads, TCRdb applied fastp trimming at Q25, assembled clones with MiXCR and retained in-frame beta chains. CDR3 protein duplicates are merged, each entry listing the most common genes and DNA. Within this sample are 350,000 to 400,000 distinct CDR3 sequences, with 15% of them counted one time only. The top ten clones comprise around a third of the sample. Sequenced: blood. These receptors were taken from a woman in her twenties or thirties with Graves' hyperthyroidism.

The gene calls are TRBV28 and TRBJ2-1, with 10 bases fitting TRBD2. The CDR3 is made up of 17 amino acids. J was trimmed by 1 base and V by 4 bases; bases with no gene match: 7. Looked up from germline, CDR1 is MDHEN and CDR2 is SYDVKM. The CDR3 reads CASSSPLSGRSYNEQFF. CDR3 coding DNA: TGTGCCAGCAGTTCACCCCTTAGCGGGAGGTCCTACAATGAGCAGTTCTTC.

The chain joins TRBV6-1 to TRBJ1-4, with D possibly matching TRBD1 (5 bases). Looked up from germline, CDR1 is MNHNS and CDR2 is SASEGT. The V and J ends lost 8 bases and 7 bases respectively, with 17 bases between them. CDR3 length equals 14 residues. CDR3 DNA: TGTGCCAGCCGGTCAGGCCAGGGAAGTGAAAAACTGTTTTTT. Its translation is CASRSGQGSEKLFF.

This rearrangement joins TRBV18 to TRBJ2-6, with D uncertain. The V end lost 3 bases, the J end lost 0 bases, and 15 bases lay between the germline ends. In germline, CDR1 is KGHSH, CDR2 LQKENI. The CDR3 is 18 residues long. In nucleotides, the CDR3 is TGTGCCAGCTCACCTTCCTCAGGTACCGTCTCTGGGGCCAACGTCCTGACTTTC. Amino acids: CASSPSSGTVSGANVLTF.

This clonotype was counted at least ten times. The rearrangement uses TRBV28 and TRBJ2-3; TRBD2 aligns across 11 bases. The CDR3 has 16 residues. The junction had 10 bases not matched to a gene; V was cut back by 6 bases and J by 5 bases. Looked up from germline, CDR1 is MDHEN and CDR2 is SYDVKM. Here the CDR3 DNA reads TGTGCCAGCAGGCAGCGTACTAGCGGGAGTCGAGATACGCAGTATTTT. Its translation is CASRQRTSGSRDTQYF.

This clonotype was observed many times. The rearrangement links TRBV7-9 to TRBJ2-1; TRBD2 aligns across 9 bases. Trimming at V came to 4 bases and at J to 9 bases, leaving 13 bases not matched to a gene. Germline V gene sequence: CDR1 SEHNR, CDR2 FQNEAQ (reference sequence). The CDR3 consists of 16 residues. The CDR3 nucleotides read TGTGCCAGCAGCTCTCCGGGTCTAGCGGGGTCGGGTGAGCAGTTCTTC. This gives the protein CASSSPGLAGSGEQFF.

The genes are TRBV6-1 and TRBJ2-1; no reliable D call. Germline values: CDR1 MNHNS, CDR2 SASEGT. CDR3 length equals 15 residues. The V and J ends lost 6 bases and 5 bases respectively, with 17 bases between them. The CDR3 nucleotides read TGTGCCAGCAGAAAACGGCGGCAGGTCGACAATGAGCAGTTCTTC. Protein product: CASRKRRQVDNEQFF.

The chain employs TRBV28 and TRBJ2-3; D may be TRBD1 (5 bases). CDR3 length: 12 residues. The germline gives CDR1 MDHEN, CDR2 SYDVKM. V was pared by 6 bases and J by 6 bases, with 10 bases between. Here the CDR3 reads CASRDHRDTQYF. The CDR3 nucleotides read TGTGCCAGCAGGGACCACAGGGATACGCAGTATTTT.

In this sample, this clonotype turned up a few times. This rearrangement joins TRBV20-1 to TRBJ2-2; weak D call: TRBD1 (5 bases). The CDR3 contains 15 residues. V shed 0 bases and J shed 0 bases, with 8 bases lying between them. CDR1 is DFQATT, CDR2 SNEGSKA, per germline (reference sequence). The CDR3 DNA follows: TGCAGTGCTAGAGATGGGGCGGCGAACACCGGGGAGCTGTTTTTT. Protein product: CSARDGAANTGELFF.

This chain links TRBV24-1 with TRBJ2-7; D gene ambiguous. This CDR3 comprises 15 residues. V lost 4 bases to trimming and J lost 0 bases, with 12 bases between them. Germline V CDR1 and CDR2: KGHDR, SFDVKD. The CDR3 nucleotides are TGTGCCACCAGTGACCGGCTAGTGGTCTCCTACGAGCAGTACTTC. Translated: CATSDRLVVSYEQYF.

This clonotype occurred many times. This chain joins TRBV30 and TRBJ2-3; 10 bases fit TRBD2. The CDR3 runs 15 residues. J gave up 4 bases and V 1 base, and 5 bases lay outside the gene matches. Germline V CDR1 and CDR2: GTSNPN, SVGIG (reference sequence). The CDR3 DNA is TGTGCCTGGAGTGACGGACTAGCGGAGGCAGATACGCAGTATTTT. Protein: CAWSDGLAEADTQYF.

The table lists this clonotype with a few counts. This rearrangement joins TRBV12-3 or TRBV12-4 to TRBJ2-6; 9 nucleotides line up with TRBD1. V was pared by 6 bases and J by 3 bases, with 12 bases of the junction left unmatched. CDR3 length equals 18 residues. DNA for the CDR3: TGTGCCAGCAGAACGGGACAGGGCGTTGGCTTTGGGGCCAACGTCCTGACTTTC. It encodes CASRTGQGVGFGANVLTF.

This clonotype was observed a handful of times. The chain employs TRBV7-9 and TRBJ2-7; no clear D gene. The germline V gene has CDR1 SEHNR and CDR2 FQNEAQ (reference sequence). The CDR3 spans 12 residues. V lost 5 bases to trimming and J lost 5 bases, with 10 bases between them. CDR3 coding DNA: TGTGCCAGCAGCCGGACGGATAACGAGCAGTACTTC. Residues: CASSRTDNEQYF.

This clonotype came up many times. The genes are TRBV3-1 and TRBJ2-7; no definite D call. The CDR3 contains 12 residues. Trimming shortened V by 1 base and J by 3 bases, and 4 bases separated the two germline ends. Per germline, CDR1 LGHDT and CDR2 YNNKEL (reference sequence). DNA of the CDR3: TGTGCCAGCAGCCAAGTCAACTACGAGCAGTACTTC. Its translation: CASSQVNYEQYF.

This clonotype was seen ten or more times. J is TRBJ2-1 and V is TRBV4-1; D tentatively fits TRBD1 or TRBD2 (5 bases each). The CDR3 is 17 amino acids. From germline, CDR1 is MGHRA and CDR2 YSYEKL. Deletions cut 0 bases from V and 4 bases from J, with 16 bases between. CDR3 nucleotides: TGCGCCAGCAGCCAAGAGATGCGAGGGGCAGTTTACAATGAGCAGTTCTTC. Amino acids: CASSQEMRGAVYNEQFF.

This clonotype has a handful of counts. The chain is built from TRBV5-4 and TRBJ2-7; D may be TRBD1 (5 bases). This CDR3 comprises 15 residues. V gave up 4 bases and J gave up 2 bases, with 16 bases separating them. Germline CDR1 SGHNT, CDR2 YYREEE (reference sequence). DNA for the CDR3: TGTGCCAGCAGCCGCCAGGGCATAGCAACCTACGAGCAGTACTTC. This gives the protein CASSRQGIATYEQYF.

This clonotype was counted only a few times. This chain uses TRBV15 with TRBJ1-6; 7 nucleotides align to TRBD1. The CDR3 is made up of 14 amino acids. J was trimmed by 7 bases and V by 3 bases; bases with no gene match: 3. Germline CDR1 is LNHNV and CDR2 is YYDKDF (reference sequence). DNA for the CDR3: TGTGCCACCAGCAGGACAGGGTGGAATTCACCCCTCCACTTT. Translation gives CATSRTGWNSPLHF.

This clonotype was observed at least ten times. The chain uses TRBV28 and TRBJ2-7; 9 bases match TRBD1. The V and J ends lost 11 bases and 3 bases, in that order; junction bases with no gene match: 8. This CDR3 has 13 residues. In germline, CDR1 is MDHEN, CDR2 SYDVKM. CDR3 amino acids: CAHHQGQGYEQYF. The CDR3 coding sequence is TGTGCCCACCACCAGGGACAGGGCTACGAGCAGTACTTC.

The sample holds a few counts of this clonotype. The chain combines TRBV5-1 with TRBJ2-1; TRBD2 matches at 10 bases. With V trimmed by 0 bases and J by 9 bases, 18 bases remained unmatched. The CDR3 extends over 19 amino acids. Germline V gives CDR1 SGHRS, CDR2 YFSETQ. CDR3 region: CASSLALAGVGNSPGEQFF. In DNA, the CDR3 is TGCGCCAGCAGCTTGGCGCTAGCGGGAGTGGGCAATAGTCCGGGTGAGCAGTTCTTC.

This clonotype was seen only a few times. V and J are TRBV12-3 or TRBV12-4 and TRBJ2-3; D gene uncertain. V was trimmed by 3 bases and J by 1 base, leaving 14 bases between them. CDR3 length: 16 amino acids. Written as DNA, the CDR3 is TGTGCCAGCAGTTTTGTCGTGGACGCAGGCACAGATACGCAGTATTTT. Translation: CASSFVVDAGTDTQYF.

This clonotype has ten or more counts. The chain combines TRBV12-5 with TRBJ2-1; 11 bases are shared with TRBD2. Germline V gene sequence: CDR1 LGHNT, CDR2 FRNRAP. J gave up 0 bases and V 2 bases, and 18 bases lay outside the gene matches. The CDR3 totals 22 residues. For the CDR3, the DNA is TGTGCTAGTGGTTTGTCCCGGCCGCTAGCGGGAGGACCACCTAGCTCCTACAATGAGCAGTTCTTC. Translating gives CASGLSRPLAGGPPSSYNEQFF.

The rearrangement joins TRBV20-1 to TRBJ1-4; maybe TRBD1 (6 bases). The CDR3 sequence is 16 residues long. Trimming cost V 0 bases and J 5 bases, with 16 bases left between them. Per germline, CDR1 DFQATT and CDR2 SNEGSKA (reference sequence). CDR3 bases: TGCAGTGCTAGAGATCTTAGGGGGGCATACAATGAAAAACTGTTTTTT. This encodes CSARDLRGAYNEKLFF.

Details on this clonotype: One end of the junction is discordant with germline, which a read error may explain. V gene TRBV7-2 combines with J gene TRBJ2-5; TRBD1 might be the D (6 bases). CDR3 length: 13 residues. The germline V gene has CDR1 SGHTA and CDR2 FQGNSA. Here the CDR3 reads CASSLDPGTKANF. CDR3 bases: TGTGCCAGCAGCTTAGATCCCGGGACAAAGGCAAACTTC. The full variable domain, in which reference TRBV7-2 and TRBJ2-5 provide the parts outside the CDR3, is GAGVSQSPSNKVTEKGKDVELRCDPISGHTALYWYRQSLGQGLEFLIYFQGNSAPDKSGLPSDRFSAERTGGSVSTLTIQRTQQEDSAVYLCASSLDPGTKANFGPGTRLLVL.

This clonotype was detected many times. The V gene is TRBV7-6, the J gene TRBJ2-7; 8 nucleotides align to TRBD2. Trimming at V came to 5 bases and at J to 4 bases, leaving 7 bases not matched to a gene. CDR1 SGHVS and CDR2 FNYEAQ come from the germline V gene. This CDR3 region has 14 residues. The CDR3 DNA reads TGTGCCAGCAGCCCAGCGGGAGCGGGGTACGAGCAGTACTTC. Protein product: CASSPAGAGYEQYF.

The chain uses TRBV6-2 or TRBV6-3 and TRBJ1-6; 7 bases are shared with TRBD1. CDR1 is MNHEY and CDR2 is SVGEGT in the germline V gene. V gave up 5 bases and J gave up 3 bases; unmatched junction bases: 1. The CDR3 consists of 14 residues. The CDR3 loop is CASSTGVYNSPLHF. DNA of the CDR3: TGTGCCAGCAGTACAGGGGTCTATAATTCACCCCTCCACTTT.

This clonotype has at least ten counts. The chain couples TRBV20-1 to TRBJ2-1; D is unresolved. Germline V gene lookup returns CDR1 DFQATT and CDR2 SNEGSKA (reference sequence). The CDR3 consists of 14 residues. The V gene lost 2 bases and the J gene lost 6 bases, with 14 bases spanning the gap. The CDR3 here is CSARFGPLSNEQFF. Here the CDR3 DNA reads TGCAGTGCTAGATTCGGACCACTAAGCAATGAGCAGTTCTTC.

On this clonotype itself: A much larger clone lies a single base off, so this may be a read error. The rearrangement uses TRBV4-1 and TRBJ1-5; D gene uncertain. Deletions cut 1 base from V and 2 bases from J, with 9 bases between. The V gene's germline CDR1 is MGHRA and CDR2 YSYEKL. The CDR3 has 15 residues. CDR3 bases: TGCGCCAGCAGCCAAGGGCAGTTCGGCAATCAGCCCCAGCATTTT. It encodes CASSQGQFGNQPQHF.